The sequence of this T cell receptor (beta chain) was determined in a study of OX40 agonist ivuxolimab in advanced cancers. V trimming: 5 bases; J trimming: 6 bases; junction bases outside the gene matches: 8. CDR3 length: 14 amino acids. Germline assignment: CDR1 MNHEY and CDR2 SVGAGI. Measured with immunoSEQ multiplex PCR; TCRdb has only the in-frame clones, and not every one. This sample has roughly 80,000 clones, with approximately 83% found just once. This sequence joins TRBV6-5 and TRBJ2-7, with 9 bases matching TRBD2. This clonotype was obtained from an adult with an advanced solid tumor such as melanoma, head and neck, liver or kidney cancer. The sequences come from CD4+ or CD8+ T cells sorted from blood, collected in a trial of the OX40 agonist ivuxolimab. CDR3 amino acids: CASSTSGPRFEQYF. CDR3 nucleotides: TGTGCCAGCAGTACTAGCGGGCCCCGTTTCGAGCAGTACTTC.